This passage covers 19 T cell receptor beta chains from one sample sequenced in a study of early T cells in non-severe SARS-CoV-2 infection. TCRdb passed the 5' RACE reads through MiXCR, listing each CDR3 protein once. The sample records 70,000 to 85,000 distinct CDR3 sequences, over 4% being singletons. Sequencing was performed on whole blood, taken at baseline. These receptors all come from an adult who was a healthcare worker with PCR-confirmed SARS-CoV-2 infection or an uninfected control (not recorded which).

This clonotype was counted ten times or more. The genes are TRBV28 and TRBJ1-5; possible D gene TRBD1, 6 bases. Germline loops: CDR1 MDHEN, CDR2 SYDVKM. CDR3 length: 15 amino acids. V lost 8 bases, J lost 2 bases, and 16 bases lay in between. Written as DNA, the CDR3 is TGTGCCAGCCACTCCCCGGACAGTGGCAATCAGCCCCAGCATTTT. Its protein is CASHSPDSGNQPQHF. The entire variable domain, with the rest obtained from reference TRBV28 and TRBJ1-5, is as follows: DVKVTQSSRYLVKRTGEKVFLECVQDMDHENMFWYRQDPGLGLRLIYFSYDVKMKEKGDIPEGYSVSREKKERFSLILESASTNQTSMYLCASHSPDSGNQPQHFGDGTRLSIL.

This clonotype was counted many times. The chain couples TRBV10-3 to TRBJ2-3, with 8 bases matching TRBD2. The CDR3 contains 14 residues. V lost 6 bases, J lost 1 base, and 3 bases stayed unmatched. CDR1 is ENHRY and CDR2 is SYGVKD in the germline V gene. CDR3 nucleotide sequence: TGTGCCATCAGAGCGGGAGTTGGCACAGATACGCAGTATTTT. It specifies CAIRAGVGTDTQYF.

Many counts were recorded for this clonotype. The rearrangement joins TRBV6-1 to TRBJ2-3, with D tentatively TRBD2 (5 bases). V lost 8 bases and J lost 0, with 15 bases in between. The CDR3 extends over 15 amino acids. Germline V gene data show CDR1 as MNHNS and CDR2 as SASEGT. The CDR3 here is CASLHWGASTDTQYF. The CDR3 DNA sequence: TGTGCCAGCCTCCATTGGGGAGCTAGCACAGATACGCAGTATTTT.

The V gene is TRBV19, the J gene TRBJ1-2; D uncertain. V lost 7 bases and J 4 bases, leaving 19 bases between the germline ends. The CDR3 is made up of 15 amino acids. In germline, CDR1 is LNHDA, CDR2 SQIVND (reference sequence). The CDR3 DNA is TGTGCCAGTATGCGTCCCGGGATCGCTCCCTATGGCTACACCTTC. This translates into CASMRPGIAPYGYTF.

This clonotype appeared many times. V usage is TRBV5-1 and J usage is TRBJ2-1; 7 bases line up with TRBD1. The CDR3 consists of 15 residues. V trimming: 3 bases; J trimming: 5 bases; junction bases outside the gene matches: 8. Germline V CDR1 and CDR2: SGHRS, YFSETQ. The CDR3 is CASSSAGTDHNEQFF. For the CDR3, the DNA is TGCGCCAGCAGCTCTGCCGGGACAGACCACAATGAGCAGTTCTTC.

The chain joins TRBV11-2 to TRBJ2-7, with 9 nucleotides matching TRBD1. CDR1 and CDR2 from the germline V gene are SGHAT and FQNNGV. The CDR3 consists of 14 residues. The junction had 9 bases not matched to a gene; V was cut back by 5 bases and J by 7 bases. CDR3 protein: CASSRGQGTWEQYF. In DNA form, the CDR3 reads TGTGCCAGCAGCCGGGGACAGGGAACGTGGGAGCAGTACTTC.

This clonotype was detected ten times or more. The J gene is TRBJ1-1, the V gene TRBV7-9; D not resolved. Germline V gene lookup returns CDR1 SEHNR and CDR2 FQNEAQ (reference sequence). V shed 1 base and J shed 4 bases, with 7 bases lying between them. The CDR3 totals 13 residues. DNA for the CDR3: TGTGCCAGCAGCTTAGAGAGGCGCACTGAAGCTTTCTTT. Translation: CASSLERRTEAFF.

The chain is built from TRBV30 and TRBJ1-5, with no clear D. This CDR3 has 13 residues. V gave up 0 bases and J gave up 0 bases, with 3 bases separating them. The V gene's germline CDR1 is GTSNPN and CDR2 SVGIG (reference sequence). The CDR3 sequence: CAWSVNSNQPQHF. DNA for the CDR3: TGTGCCTGGAGTGTAAATAGCAATCAGCCCCAGCATTTT.

The chain employs TRBV5-1 and TRBJ2-3, with 7 bases lining up with TRBD2. The V gene's germline CDR1 is SGHRS and CDR2 YFSETQ. With V trimmed by 4 bases and J by 0 bases, 8 bases remained unmatched. The CDR3 runs to 16 residues. CDR3: CASSPRGRESTDTQYF. The CDR3 DNA sequence: TGCGCCAGCAGCCCCCGTGGGAGGGAGAGCACAGATACGCAGTATTTT.

The sample holds many counts of this clonotype. J is TRBJ1-5 and V is TRBV15; TRBD1 is a possible D gene (6 bases). V lost 2 bases to trimming and J lost 3 bases, with 14 bases between them. The CDR3 loop spans 16 amino acids. Germline loops: CDR1 LNHNV, CDR2 YYDKDF (reference sequence). CDR3 DNA sequence: TGTGCCACCAGCAGAAGGGGGAGAGGTCACAATCAGCCCCAGCATTTT. Its translation: CATSRRGRGHNQPQHF.

This clonotype has at least ten counts. The chain employs TRBV7-9 and TRBJ1-2; a possible D gene is TRBD1 (6 bases). Looked up from germline, CDR1 is SEHNR and CDR2 is FQNEAQ (reference sequence). Trimming removed 7 bases at V and 4 bases at J, with 16 bases between. The CDR3 has 14 residues. The DNA for the CDR3 is TGTGCCAGCACCTCAGATGGGGGCGGCTATGGCTACACCTTC. This sequence encodes CASTSDGGGYGYTF.

Many counts were recorded for this clonotype. The chain recombines TRBV19 with TRBJ1-2; D perhaps matches TRBD1 (5 bases). The germline V gene has CDR1 LNHDA and CDR2 SQIVND (reference sequence). Trimming took off 5 bases at V and 4 bases at J, with 11 bases between the two ends. This CDR3 has 13 amino acids. The DNA for the CDR3 is TGTGCCAGTAGTCCGCGGGACGTCTATGGCTACACCTTC. It codes for CASSPRDVYGYTF.

Many counts were recorded for this clonotype. This chain uses TRBV27 with TRBJ1-4, with 8 bases fitting TRBD1. The germline CDR1 and CDR2 sequences are MNHEY and SMNVEV (reference sequence). V lost 3 bases and J lost 8; bases outside the gene matches: 5. The CDR3 consists of 14 residues. The CDR3 loop reads CASSLDRDYEKLFF. DNA for the CDR3: TGTGCCAGCAGTTTGGACAGGGATTACGAAAAACTGTTTTTT. The full variable domain, with the rest looked up from reference TRBV27 and TRBJ1-4, is EAQVTQNPRYLITVTGKKLTVTCSQNMNHEYMSWYRQDPGLGLRQIYYSMNVEVTDKGDVPEGYKVSRKEKRNFPLILESPSPNQTSLYFCASSLDRDYEKLFFGSGTQLSVL.

This clonotype was recorded a few times. The rearrangement links TRBV7-8 to TRBJ2-3, with 7 bases fitting TRBD2. V shed 1 base and J 0 bases; nucleotides not matched to a gene: 4. The CDR3 covers 16 residues. Germline V gives CDR1 SGHVS, CDR2 FQNEAQ. The CDR3 loop is CASSLGGSGSTDTQYF. The CDR3 nucleotides read TGTGCCAGCAGCTTAGGAGGTAGCGGGAGCACAGATACGCAGTATTTT. The full variable domain, its missing parts supplied by reference TRBV7-8 and TRBJ2-3, is GAGVSQSPRYKVAKRGQDVALRCDPISGHVSLFWYQQALGQGPEFLTYFQNEAQLDKSGLPSDRFFAERPEGSVSTLKIQRTQQEDSAVYLCASSLGGSGSTDTQYFGPGTRLTVL.

The table lists this clonotype with a few counts. The chain's CDR3 is CASSPGVSGETQYF. CDR3 nucleotide sequence: TGTGCCAGCTCACCAGGGGTGTCGGGAGAGACCCAGTACTTC. The chain couples TRBV18 to TRBJ2-5; D call uncertain. Germline lookup yields CDR1 KGHSH and CDR2 LQKENI. The CDR3 extends over 14 amino acids. The V gene lost 2 bases and the J gene lost 4 bases, with 11 bases spanning the gap.

This clonotype turned up a few times. The chain combines TRBV2 with TRBJ1-2; weak D call: TRBD1 (5 bases). The CDR3 runs to 14 residues. The V end was cut by 8 bases, the J end by 2 bases, with 15 bases between. Germline CDR1 and CDR2: SNHLY and FYNNEI. The CDR3 protein is CASAREGTNYGYTF. The CDR3 nucleotides are TGTGCCAGCGCACGCGAAGGGACCAACTATGGCTACACCTTC.

The table lists this clonotype with many counts. This chain links TRBV5-6 with TRBJ2-2; 9 bases align to TRBD2. Germline CDR1 SGHDT, CDR2 YYEEEE. There are 15 residues in the CDR3. The V segment lost 4 bases and the J segment 6 bases; nucleotides outside the gene matches: 7. CDR3 loop: CASSDAGGPSGELFF. The CDR3 region has the DNA TGTGCCAGCAGCGATGCGGGAGGGCCCTCCGGGGAGCTGTTTTTT.

This clonotype is judged medium-sized (0.01 to 0.1%). The J gene is TRBJ2-7, the V gene TRBV4-2; TRBD2 matches at 10 bases. The trim removed 3 bases at V and 2 bases at J, leaving 10 bases unmatched. Germline V gives CDR1 LGHNA, CDR2 YNFKEQ. This CDR3 is 17 amino acids long. This CDR3 reads CASSQRVAGGLTYEQYF. The CDR3 DNA reads as TGTGCCAGCAGCCAGAGGGTAGCGGGAGGATTAACCTACGAGCAGTACTTC.

This clonotype was recorded at least ten times. The chain recombines TRBV24-1 with TRBJ1-5, with D possibly being TRBD1 (5 bases). Per the germline V gene, CDR1 is KGHDR and CDR2 is SFDVKD. Trimming pared 3 bases from V and 6 bases from J, leaving 14 bases between. The CDR3 consists of 15 residues. The CDR3 reads CATSDHQQDGQPQHF. In nucleotides, the CDR3 is TGTGCCACCAGTGATCACCAACAGGATGGTCAGCCCCAGCATTTT.